Included here is one T cell receptor beta chain sequence, with context. Its matching antigen is unknown. Method: immunoSEQ multiplex PCR; TCRdb's copy keeps in-frame clones and lacks some. The data show about 73,000 clones, nearly 90% seen once. This sample is drawn from a study of T cell responses to AZD1222 COVID-19 vaccine. Study conclusions and caveats: The donor group comprised mostly white British people and more females; the analysis possibly underestimated clonal diversity. Increases in Spike-specific TCR breadth and depth were seen after two AZD1222 doses.

Trimming left V 4 bases short and J 6 bases short, with 11 bases between. The germline V gene has CDR1 SGDLS and CDR2 YYNGEE. The CDR3 runs 14 residues. This TCR derives from an adult who received the AZD1222 COVID-19 vaccine. The chain uses TRBV9 and TRBJ1-6, with TRBD1 as a possible D gene (5 bases). The sample in question was peripheral blood, obtained 28 days after the second AZD1222 dose. CDR3 region: CASSSGRGNSPLHF. DNA for the CDR3: TGTGCCAGCAGCAGCGGGAGGGGTAATTCACCCCTCCACTTT.